The rows below give T cell receptor beta chains drawn from one sample of a study of shared clonotypes between healthy human individuals. The data were produced by immunoSEQ multiplex PCR, yet TCRdb's version contains in-frame clones alone and is incomplete. The sample holds roughly 1.5 million clones, approximately 98% seen once. The sequencing sample was made of naive CD4+ T cells sorted from blood. Receptors were obtained from a man aged 25-45 years in good health. The CDR3 runs from the conserved cysteine through the conserved F or W. The order of the fields is CDR3 DNA, CDR3 protein, D gene, V gene, J gene, clone size. The D gene is left open where the match is weak. The size entry is marked missing in some rows and otherwise reads once, few, many or a size class.

TGTGCCAGCAGACGGGACTACGACGCAGATACGCAGTATTTT	CASRRDYDADTQYF	TRBD2	TRBV7-2	TRBJ2-3	once
TGCGCCAGCAGCCCTGACATCCCCTACGAGCAGTACTTC	CASSPDIPYEQYF	.	TRBV5-1	TRBJ2-7	.
TGTGCCAGCTCACCAGTTAGCGGGAGGGGAAACATTCAGTACTTC	CASSPVSGRGNIQYF	TRBD2	TRBV18	TRBJ2-4	.
TGTGCCAGCCGTCTCCCGGGACCCCGGGATGAAAAACTGTTTTTT	CASRLPGPRDEKLFF	.	TRBV28	TRBJ1-4	.
TGCAGCGAGGGACAGGGAGAGGGCTACACCTTC	CSEGQGEGYTF	TRBD1	TRBV29-1	TRBJ1-2	.
TGTGCCAGCAGCTTGGGCTGGCGGGAGGAATTTATCGGGGAGCTGTTTTTT	CASSLGWREEFIGELFF	TRBD2	TRBV5-6	TRBJ2-2	.
TGTGCCAGCAGTTCCCGGGATGATTATGGCTACACCTTC	CASSSRDDYGYTF	.	TRBV28	TRBJ1-2	.
TGTGCCAGCAGCTTAGGGCGGGATGGCTACACCTTC	CASSLGRDGYTF	.	TRBV11-2	TRBJ1-2	.
TGTGCCAGCAGCCTCCCCTCCATCTACAATGAGCAGTTCTTC	CASSLPSIYNEQFF	.	TRBV28	TRBJ2-1	.
TGCGCCAGCAGCTTGCCACGAACCCCCTACGAGCAGTACTTC	CASSLPRTPYEQYF	.	TRBV5-1	TRBJ2-7	once
TGTGCCAGCGGCCAGGAGTACCACGAGCAGTACTTC	CASGQEYHEQYF	.	TRBV6-5	TRBJ2-7	.
TGCGCCAGCAGCTCCCTACTTCCAGCCCAAGAGACCCAGTACTTC	CASSSLLPAQETQYF	.	TRBV5-1	TRBJ2-5	.
TGTGCCAGCAAGGGGACCGGGCAAGAGACCCAGTACTTC	CASKGTGQETQYF	.	TRBV27	TRBJ2-5	.
TGTGCCAGCAGCCCCCAGTTGGAGGGCAGCTCCTACGAGCAGTACTTC	CASSPQLEGSSYEQYF	.	TRBV9	TRBJ2-7	.
TGTGCCAGCTCACCGAAGGGGGCCACTGAAGCTTTCTTT	CASSPKGATEAFF	TRBD1	TRBV18	TRBJ1-1	.
TGTGCCAGCAGGAAACGGGACAGGGACACAGATACGCAGTATTTT	CASRKRDRDTDTQYF	TRBD1	TRBV27	TRBJ2-3	.
TGTGCCAGCAGTTTATTTCGAGGGAGCGCCTCTTACAATGAGCAGTTCTTC	CASSLFRGSASYNEQFF	.	TRBV28	TRBJ2-1	.
TGTGCCAGCAGTTTCCAAGGACAGGGGGCAGGAGAGCAGTACTTC	CASSFQGQGAGEQYF	TRBD1	TRBV6-6	TRBJ2-7	.
TGCGCCAGCAGCTTGGTCGGGGCGAGGGACACTGAAGCTTTCTTT	CASSLVGARDTEAFF	.	TRBV5-1	TRBJ1-1	once
TGTGCCAGCAGCGTAGGGACAGCTAACACTGAAGCTTTCTTT	CASSVGTANTEAFF	.	TRBV9	TRBJ1-1	.
TGCGCCAGCAGCCCTACTATAGATACGCAGTATTTT	CASSPTIDTQYF	.	TRBV5-1	TRBJ2-3	.
TGTGCCAGCAGAGGGGGACAGGCGAAGCCCTACGAGCAGTACTTC	CASRGGQAKPYEQYF	TRBD1	TRBV6-1	TRBJ2-7	.
TGCAGTGCCGTATTAGATGAGCAGTTCTTC	CSAVLDEQFF	.	TRBV20-1	TRBJ2-1	.
TGTGCCAGCAGCTCGGACAGGGTCAAAAACATTCAGTACTTC	CASSSDRVKNIQYF	TRBD1	TRBV7-2	TRBJ2-4	.
TGTGCCAGCTCACCTCAGGGACCTTCCTACAATGAGCAGTTCTTC	CASSPQGPSYNEQFF	.	TRBV18	TRBJ2-1	once
TGTGCCAGCAGTACCACCCCTGTGGGGGGCACTGAAGCTTTCTTT	CASSTTPVGGTEAFF	.	TRBV6-5	TRBJ1-1	.
TGTGCCAGCAGTTTTTTCGGCAGGGTCGCAGAGACCCAGTACTTC	CASSFFGRVAETQYF	.	TRBV28	TRBJ2-5	.